The text below deals with one T cell receptor beta chain. This record comes from a study of beta chain features in type 1 diabetes. Background on the study: Age, gender, cell numbers and subset yield matched between patients and controls.

The study reverse transcribed the entire isolated RNA, so it sequenced expressed TCRB transcripts. Libraries were prepared by immunoSEQ multiplex PCR; TCRdb keeps only in-frame clonotypes and omits some of them. Of hundreds of thousands of clones listed, around 15% are singletons. This CDR3 comprises 19 residues. Germline-derived CDR1 and CDR2 are LNHNV and YYDKDF (reference sequence). The germline V and J ends were trimmed by 1 base and 1 base, with 22 bases remaining between them. The source is a man younger than 35 in good health. The sample comprised naive CD4+ T cells from blood. The chain employs TRBV15 and TRBJ2-5; D possibly matches TRBD1 or TRBD2 (5 bases each). The CDR3 protein is CATSRGTGTQEGLQETQYF. CDR3 sequence (DNA): TGTGCCACCAGCAGAGGCACCGGGACCCAAGAGGGTCTCCAAGAGACCCAGTACTTC.